The next 17 T cell receptor beta chains were all read from a single sample in a study of cytomegalovirus exposure and HLA in healthy donors. The PCR made use of 60 Vbeta and 13 Jbeta primers. Data came from immunoSEQ multiplex PCR; TCRdb stores just in-frame clones and leaves some out. The sample lists over 100,000 clones; roughly 80% were seen once. What was sequenced was PBMCs. The receptors here all came from a man younger than 40 in good health and CMV-seropositive.

This clone was detected only once. V and J are TRBV28 and TRBJ1-6; a weak D match, TRBD1 (5 bases). CDR1 and CDR2 (germline): MDHEN, SYDVKM. Between the trimmed V and J ends, which lost 5 bases and 8 bases, there was a span of 16 bases. The CDR3 length is 15 residues. CDR3 coding DNA: TGTGCCAGCAGTCTAACCCTGGGACTTTATTCACCCCTCCACTTT. Its translation: CASSLTLGLYSPLHF.

The V and J genes are TRBV28 and TRBJ1-2, with 7 bases identical to TRBD1. CDR1 and CDR2 (germline): MDHEN, SYDVKM. The CDR3 extends over 13 amino acids. V trimming: 8 bases; J trimming: 3 bases; junction bases outside the gene matches: 6. The CDR3 region is CASYRRGDYGYTF. In nucleotides, the CDR3 is TGTGCCAGCTACCGCAGGGGGGACTATGGCTACACCTTC.

The chain uses TRBV5-1 and TRBJ2-3, with D unclear. Germline CDR1 SGHRS, CDR2 YFSETQ. The CDR3 contains 14 residues. Trimming removed 4 bases at V and 2 bases at J, with 11 bases between. The CDR3 is CASSPSAITDTQYF. Here the CDR3 DNA reads TGCGCCAGCAGCCCGAGCGCGATCACAGATACGCAGTATTTT.

The CDR3 is CASRSGTAYGYTF. The CDR3 region has the DNA TGTGCCAGCAGATCCGGGACAGCCTATGGCTACACCTTC. The J gene is TRBJ1-2, the V gene TRBV27; TRBD1 aligns across 7 bases. The trim removed 6 bases at V and 4 bases at J, leaving 5 bases unmatched. The germline V gene has CDR1 MNHEY and CDR2 SMNVEV (reference sequence). The CDR3 loop spans 13 amino acids.

The chain recombines TRBV30 with TRBJ1-1; D is possibly TRBD1 (6 bases). V was cut by 2 bases and J by 1 base, with 8 bases left in between. CDR1 and CDR2 from the germline V gene are GTSNPN and SVGIG (reference sequence). CDR3 size: 13 residues. CDR3 region: CAWSRGTNTEAFF. The DNA of the CDR3 is TGTGCCTGGAGTAGGGGGACGAACACTGAAGCTTTCTTT.

The chain's CDR3 is CASSSDPGGSYEQYF. CDR3 nucleotides: TGCGCCAGCAGCTCCGATCCGGGTGGCTCCTACGAGCAGTACTTC. The gene calls are TRBV5-1 and TRBJ2-7; D gene unclear. The ends were cut back, 3 bases at V and 0 bases at J, with 13 bases in the middle. Germline-derived CDR1 and CDR2 are SGHRS and YFSETQ. There are 15 residues in the CDR3. The full variable domain, rest sourced from reference TRBV5-1 and TRBJ2-7, is KAGVTQTPRYLIKTRGQQVTLSCSPISGHRSVSWYQQTPGQGLQFLFEYFSETQRNKGNFPGRFSGRQFSNSRSEMNVSTLELGDSALYLCASSSDPGGSYEQYFGPGTRLTVT.

This chain uses TRBV29-1 with TRBJ2-1; 7 bases fit TRBD1. The CDR3 has 14 residues. After removal of 2 bases from V and 4 bases from J, the junction contained 5 bases not matched to a gene. Per germline, CDR1 SQVTM and CDR2 ANQGSEA. CDR3 sequence: CSVEWDSIYNEQFF. For the CDR3, the DNA is TGCAGCGTTGAATGGGACAGCATTTACAATGAGCAGTTCTTC.

V is TRBV19 and J is TRBJ2-1; 10 nucleotides align to TRBD1. The germline gives CDR1 LNHDA, CDR2 SQIVND (reference sequence). There are 14 residues in the CDR3. V lost 3 bases, J lost 4 bases, and 0 bases stayed unmatched. CDR3 sequence (DNA): TGTGCCAGTAGTATGGGACAGGGGTACAATGAGCAGTTCTTC. Translated, it gives CASSMGQGYNEQFF. Complete variable domain (other parts from reference TRBV19 and TRBJ2-1): DGGITQSPKYLFRKEGQNVTLSCEQNLNHDAMYWYRQDPGQGLRLIYYSQIVNDFQKGDIAEGYSVSREKKESFPLTVTSAQKNPTAFYLCASSMGQGYNEQFFGPGTRLTVL.

The CDR3 region has the DNA TGTGCCAGCAGCCGGGGGGATGGCTACACCTTC. Translation gives CASSRGDGYTF. This chain uses TRBV5-4 with TRBJ1-2; TRBD1 is a possible D gene (5 bases). The CDR3 spans 11 residues. CDR1 and CDR2 (germline): SGHNT, YYREEE (reference sequence). Trimming stripped 4 bases from V and 6 bases from J, with 7 bases between.

A note on this clone: Germline is not matched at one junction end, which may reflect a read error. The chain couples TRBV7-9 to TRBJ1-2, with unresolved D. The germline V gene has CDR1 SEHNR and CDR2 FQNEAQ (reference sequence). CDR3 length: 12 residues. The CDR3 DNA is TGTTCCAGCAGTCTGGCGGGCTATGGCTACACCTTC. This translates into CSSSLAGYGYTF. Looking up the rest from reference TRBV7-9 and TRBJ1-2 gives the full variable domain: DTGVSQNPRHKITKRGQNVTFRCDPISEHNRLYWYRQTLGQGPEFLTYFQNEAQLEKSRLLSDRFSAERPKGSFSTLEIQRTEQGDSAMYLCSSSLAGYGYTFGSGTRLTVV.

Only one count was recorded for this clone. The chain has TRBV6-4 and TRBJ2-2, with TRBD1 identical over 9 bases. Trimming removed 6 bases from V and 2 bases from J; junction bases left unmatched: 1. Germline V lookup: CDR1 MRHNA, CDR2 SNTAGT. The CDR3 sequence is 14 residues long. DNA for the CDR3: TGTGCCAGCAGGGGACAGGGTAACACCGGGGAGCTGTTTTTT. This sequence encodes CASRGQGNTGELFF.

The V call is TRBV21-1, the J call TRBJ1-3. TRBV21-1 is listed as a pseudogene. The CDR3 runs 13 residues. DNA of the CDR3: TGTGCCAGCAGAAGCCCGGCTGGAAACACCATATATTTT. Translation gives CASRSPAGNTIYF.

The J gene is TRBJ1-3, the V gene TRBV9, with 8 bases that match TRBD1. This CDR3 region has 14 residues. With V trimmed by 2 bases and J by 8 bases, 6 bases remained unmatched. Germline assignment: CDR1 SGDLS and CDR2 YYNGEE. Here the CDR3 DNA reads TGTGCCAGCAGCGTCTCAGGGGGCTTCGACACCATATATTTT. It encodes CASSVSGGFDTIYF.

This chain uses TRBV4-1 with TRBJ2-5; TRBD2 aligns across 10 bases. Trimming cost V 4 bases and J 2 bases; bases outside gene matches: 7. Germline loops: CDR1 MGHRA, CDR2 YSYEKL. The CDR3 sequence is 16 residues long. CDR3 bases: TGCGCCAGCAGCCGCCCAGCGGGAGGGCGGCAAGAGACCCAGTACTTC. This encodes CASSRPAGGRQETQYF.

The chain combines TRBV28 with TRBJ2-5; 8 bases match TRBD2. Germline CDR1 reads MDHEN; CDR2 reads SYDVKM. CDR3 length: 15 amino acids. The V and J ends lost 4 bases and 5 bases, in that order; junction bases with no gene match: 9. The CDR3 bases are TGTGCCAGCAGTTGGGGAGCGGGGGTGGGGGAGACCCAGTACTTC. Protein sequence: CASSWGAGVGETQYF.

The CDR3 reads CASSGQGAREQYV. In DNA form, the CDR3 reads TGTGCCAGCAGTGGACAGGGGGCGCGGGAGCAGTACGTC. The rearrangement joins TRBV27 to TRBJ2-7; the match to TRBD1 covers 11 bases. Germline lookup yields CDR1 MNHEY and CDR2 SMNVEV (reference sequence). Losses at the gene ends were 5 bases for V and 7 bases for J; bases not matched to a gene: 4. The length of the CDR3 is 13 residues.

This sequence joins TRBV28 and TRBJ1-1, with a possible D match to TRBD1 (5 bases). The CDR3 spans 14 residues. V dropped 7 bases and J dropped 8 bases, with 20 bases sitting between them. Per the germline V gene, CDR1 is MDHEN and CDR2 is SYDVKM. The CDR3 spells CASTGARIRGEAFF. The DNA for the CDR3 is TGTGCCAGCACCGGAGCCAGGATTCGGGGGGAAGCTTTCTTT.